This T cell receptor beta chain was retrieved from a study of OX40 agonist ivuxolimab in advanced cancers. Study information: Averaging about 60 years in age, with a range of about 23 to 85, the cohort was around 85% male.

CDR1 SGHNT and CDR2 YYREEE come from the germline V gene (reference sequence). The CDR3 length is 16 residues. V lost 6 bases and J 0 bases, leaving 16 bases between the germline ends. Enrollment shut out patients with autoimmune disease history or systemic immunosuppression. The assay was immunoSEQ multiplex PCR, and TCRdb's table has in-frame clones only and misses some. Here the sample spans around 80,000 clones, almost 85% being singletons. The clonotype was recovered from an adult with an advanced solid tumor such as melanoma, head and neck, liver or kidney cancer. The sequences come from CD4+ or CD8+ T cells sorted from blood, collected in a trial of the OX40 agonist ivuxolimab. The V gene is TRBV5-4, the J gene TRBJ2-1; a weak D match, TRBD1 (6 bases). The CDR3 region has the DNA TGTGCCAGCACCCGGTGGGGGACAAGCTCCTACAATGAGCAGTTCTTC. The encoded protein is CASTRWGTSSYNEQFF.